Listed here is a single T cell receptor beta chain. Its antigen is not identified. The multiple sclerosis controls, all treatment-naive patients, had relapsing-remitting disease that was stable or active. It was negative isolation that provided the CD8+ and CD4+ T cells, whereas TEMRA cells were enriched by FACS. This sample was included in a study of CD8 T cells in Susac syndrome. cDNA came from about 0.51 to 1 ug RNA primed by random hexamers. immunoSEQ multiplex PCR amplified TCR beta CDR3 across 54 Vbeta, 13 Jbeta. Using its own MiXCR run on the immunoSEQ multiplex PCR reads, TCRdb lists one record per CDR3 protein. The profile shows a few hundred thousand distinct CDR3 sequences, roughly 93% of them singletons. General study findings and limits: That the number of individuals in its TCR sequencing and HLA analysis was relatively small was acknowledged by the study.

Material for sequencing was CD4+ T cells from PBMCs. The sequence derives from a human donor with multiple sclerosis.

The chain's CDR3 is CASSYSGGVAGELFF. CDR3 nucleotide sequence: TGTGCCAGCAGTTACTCGGGGGGGGTGGCCGGGGAGCTGTTTTTT. This chain joins TRBV6-5 and TRBJ2-2, with 7 bases lining up with TRBD2. Germline V lookup: CDR1 MNHEY, CDR2 SVGAGI. With 0 bases clipped from V and 6 bases from J, the junction kept 4 bases outside the gene matches. The CDR3 length is 15 residues.